A selection of T cell receptor beta chains follows, all from one sample in a study of identical twins. TCRdb reprocessed the 5' RACE reads via MiXCR and lists one record per CDR3 protein. Of 690,000 or so distinct CDR3 sequences listed, 8.6% were seen once; the top ten hold roughly 0.97%. This sample was also put to use in a study of yellow fever vaccine responses in identical twins.

Material: PBMCs. The receptors were gathered from a woman aged 18 to 35 in good health. Both conserved end residues are part of each CDR3. Each record gives: D gene, clone size, V gene, J gene, CDR3 protein, CDR3 DNA. D genes are given only for firm matches. Not all rows give a size; the values are once, few, many and, for expanded clones, a class.

d_gene: TRBD1
abundance: NA
v_gene: TRBV25-1
j_gene: TRBJ1-5
CDR3aa: CASRPTGTGERENQPQHF
CDR3nt: TGTGCCAGCAGACCGACCGGGACAGGGGAAAGGGAGAATCAGCCCCAGCATTTT

d_gene: NA
abundance: many
v_gene: TRBV10-3
j_gene: TRBJ1-1
CDR3aa: CAIRDSMNTEAFF
CDR3nt: TGTGCCATCAGGGACAGTATGAACACTGAAGCTTTCTTT

d_gene: TRBD2
abundance: NA
v_gene: TRBV6-2/TRBV6-3
j_gene: TRBJ2-1
CDR3aa: CASSATSGTGNEQFF
CDR3nt: TGTGCCAGCAGTGCGACTAGCGGGACAGGCAATGAGCAGTTCTTC

d_gene: NA
abundance: many
v_gene: TRBV5-6
j_gene: TRBJ2-2
CDR3aa: CASSPRVAGIDGELFF
CDR3nt: TGTGCCAGCAGCCCCAGAGTTGCGGGAATAGACGGGGAGCTGTTTTTT

d_gene: TRBD1
abundance: few
v_gene: TRBV5-1
j_gene: TRBJ2-7
CDR3aa: CASTGTGVREQYF
CDR3nt: TGCGCCAGCACCGGGACAGGTGTTCGCGAGCAGTACTTC

d_gene: NA
abundance: few
v_gene: TRBV6-6
j_gene: TRBJ2-3
CDR3aa: CASSVTHDTQYF
CDR3nt: TGTGCCAGCAGCGTCACCCACGATACGCAGTATTTT

d_gene: TRBD2
abundance: NA
v_gene: TRBV28
j_gene: TRBJ2-1
CDR3aa: CASSSTSDPEQFF
CDR3nt: TGTGCCAGCAGCTCGACTAGCGACCCTGAGCAGTTCTTC

d_gene: NA
abundance: NA
v_gene: TRBV5-6
j_gene: TRBJ2-2
CDR3aa: CASSLVFGGVTGELFF
CDR3nt: TGTGCCAGCAGCTTGGTTTTCGGCGGGGTCACCGGGGAGCTGTTTTTT

d_gene: TRBD1
abundance: NA
v_gene: TRBV28
j_gene: TRBJ2-3
CDR3aa: CASRVRPGQGSTDTQYF
CDR3nt: TGTGCCAGCAGGGTCCGGCCGGGACAGGGTTCGACAGATACGCAGTATTTT

d_gene: NA
abundance: NA
v_gene: TRBV21-1
j_gene: TRBJ2-4
CDR3aa: CAISPRLDSSAKNIQYF
CDR3nt: TGTGCCATCAGCCCCCGGCTGGACAGCAGCGCCAAAAACATTCAGTACTTC

d_gene: TRBD1
abundance: NA
v_gene: TRBV4-3
j_gene: TRBJ2-3
CDR3aa: CASSQADRGTDTQYF
CDR3nt: TGCGCCAGCAGCCAAGCGGACAGGGGAACAGATACGCAGTATTTT

d_gene: TRBD2
abundance: NA
v_gene: TRBV6-2/TRBV6-3
j_gene: TRBJ2-1
CDR3aa: CASSYSWTRKDEQFF
CDR3nt: TGTGCCAGCAGTTACTCGTGGACTAGGAAGGATGAGCAGTTCTTC

d_gene: NA
abundance: few
v_gene: TRBV20-1
j_gene: TRBJ2-3
CDR3aa: CSASPEGTDTQYF
CDR3nt: TGCAGTGCTAGCCCTGAAGGGACAGATACGCAGTATTTT

d_gene: NA
abundance: many
v_gene: TRBV12-3/TRBV12-4
j_gene: TRBJ1-5
CDR3aa: CASSRTDSNQPQHF
CDR3nt: TGTGCCAGCTCACGGACGGATAGCAATCAGCCCCAGCATTTT

d_gene: NA
abundance: few
v_gene: TRBV28
j_gene: TRBJ2-7
CDR3aa: CASRLKADTGFKQYF
CDR3nt: TGTGCCAGCAGGCTGAAGGCGGACACTGGTTTTAAGCAGTACTTC

d_gene: NA
abundance: NA
v_gene: TRBV6-5
j_gene: TRBJ2-7
CDR3aa: CASSYSPRGNTYEQYF
CDR3nt: TGTGCCAGCAGTTACTCTCCGAGGGGTAATACCTACGAGCAGTACTTC

d_gene: NA
abundance: NA
v_gene: TRBV7-9
j_gene: TRBJ2-7
CDR3aa: CASKLGSSSYEQYF
CDR3nt: TGTGCCAGCAAACTGGGCAGTAGCTCCTACGAGCAGTACTTC

d_gene: TRBD2
abundance: NA
v_gene: TRBV7-2
j_gene: TRBJ2-7
CDR3aa: CASSLATSAHEQYF
CDR3nt: TGTGCCAGCAGCTTAGCTACTAGCGCCCACGAGCAGTACTTC

d_gene: NA
abundance: NA
v_gene: TRBV29-1
j_gene: TRBJ2-3
CDR3aa: CSVDLIADTQYF
CDR3nt: TGCAGCGTTGATTTAATAGCGGATACGCAGTATTTT

d_gene: TRBD1
abundance: few
v_gene: TRBV20-1
j_gene: TRBJ2-7
CDR3aa: CSASRGTGGYEQYF
CDR3nt: TGCAGTGCTAGTCGGGGCACAGGGGGCTACGAGCAGTACTTC

d_gene: NA
abundance: NA
v_gene: TRBV10-2
j_gene: TRBJ1-5
CDR3aa: CASTAGTGNQPQHF
CDR3nt: TGCGCCAGCACAGCAGGTACGGGGAATCAGCCCCAGCATTTT

d_gene: NA
abundance: few
v_gene: TRBV7-9
j_gene: TRBJ2-1
CDR3aa: CASSLEISAQFF
CDR3nt: TGTGCCAGCAGCTTAGAAATAAGCGCGCAGTTCTTC

d_gene: NA
abundance: few
v_gene: TRBV11-2
j_gene: TRBJ1-1
CDR3aa: CASSLPPLVAAFF
CDR3nt: TGTGCCAGCAGCTTACCCCCCCTTGTCGCAGCTTTCTTT

d_gene: TRBD2
abundance: few
v_gene: TRBV27
j_gene: TRBJ2-7
CDR3aa: CASSILTSGGIYEQYF
CDR3nt: TGTGCCAGCAGTATACTGACTAGCGGGGGGATCTACGAGCAGTACTTC

d_gene: NA
abundance: NA
v_gene: TRBV7-8
j_gene: TRBJ2-3
CDR3aa: CASSLGHADTQYF
CDR3nt: TGTGCCAGCAGCTTGGGACATGCGGATACGCAGTATTTT

d_gene: TRBD1
abundance: few
v_gene: TRBV11-2
j_gene: TRBJ2-2
CDR3aa: CASSLEAGGHTGELFF
CDR3nt: TGTGCCAGCAGCCTAGAGGCAGGGGGACACACCGGGGAGCTGTTTTTT

d_gene: NA
abundance: many
v_gene: TRBV18
j_gene: TRBJ2-1
CDR3aa: CASSLTIGYNEQFF
CDR3nt: TGTGCCAGCTCACTCACTATAGGGTACAATGAGCAGTTCTTC

d_gene: TRBD2
abundance: few
v_gene: TRBV4-2
j_gene: TRBJ2-1
CDR3aa: CASSQAGEGAAYEQFF
CDR3nt: TGTGCCAGCAGCCAAGCCGGGGAGGGAGCGGCTTATGAGCAGTTCTTC

d_gene: TRBD1
abundance: many
v_gene: TRBV6-2/TRBV6-3
j_gene: TRBJ2-1
CDR3aa: CASSRNRGYNEQFF
CDR3nt: TGTGCCAGCAGCCGCAACAGGGGGTACAATGAGCAGTTCTTC

d_gene: NA
abundance: NA
v_gene: TRBV7-3
j_gene: TRBJ2-1
CDR3aa: CASSYNTGGEQFF
CDR3nt: TGTGCCAGCAGCTACAACACCGGGGGTGAGCAGTTCTTC

d_gene: NA
abundance: NA
v_gene: TRBV20-1
j_gene: TRBJ2-7
CDR3aa: CSAREGPNYEQYF
CDR3nt: TGCAGTGCTAGAGAGGGCCCCAACTACGAGCAGTACTTC

d_gene: TRBD2
abundance: few
v_gene: TRBV12-3/TRBV12-4
j_gene: TRBJ2-7
CDR3aa: CASSLALAGGGKQYF
CDR3nt: TGTGCCAGCAGTTTAGCGCTAGCGGGGGGCGGAAAGCAGTACTTC

d_gene: NA
abundance: NA
v_gene: TRBV11-2
j_gene: TRBJ2-4
CDR3aa: CATSRGPVAKNIQYF
CDR3nt: TGTGCCACCAGTCGAGGGCCCGTAGCCAAAAACATTCAGTACTTC